This TCR beta chain is from a study of monozygotic twins with inflammatory bowel disease. Study-level results: Distinct T cell subtypes could not be told apart. Those with IBD had lower TCRbeta diversity (inverse Simpson) than their healthy co-twins did.

For every donor, one blood sample of approximately 2.6 ml was drawn. Notes on this clonotype: The antigen is undetermined.

Following a re-call of the 5' RACE reads, TCRdb has one entry per CDR3 protein and lacks DNA. The sample totals around 370,000 distinct CDR3 sequences. CDR1 SQVTM and CDR2 ANQGSEA come from the germline V gene. The CDR3 is 15 amino acids. This rearrangement joins TRBV29-1 to TRBJ2-5; TCRdb's assignment of TRBD1 cannot be checked, as there is no DNA. The receptor was isolated from a human donor with ulcerative colitis or Crohn's disease, or a healthy co-twin of an affected twin (not recorded which). Sequenced input: blood. CDR3 amino acids: CSVEDPGKGGETQYF.